This TCR beta chain was captured by sequencing in a study of cytotoxic CD8 clonotypes in ibrutinib-treated CLL. Background on the study: After treatment lasting a median approximately eleven months, range 6 to 36, response samples were collected.

About this clone itself: Antigen unknown.

Repertoires were generated with immunoSEQ multiplex PCR, while TCRdb's copy carries only in-frame clones and drops some. This sample has about 330,000 clones, with 67% found just once. The ends were cut back, 0 bases at V and 7 bases at J, with 10 bases in the middle. CDR1 MNHNY and CDR2 SVGAGI come from the germline V gene (reference sequence). The CDR3 runs 13 residues. General observations from the study: Higher circulating CD8+ T-cell counts strongly accompanied higher baseline clonality, above age-matched healthy donors.

Sample: PBMCs, taken after 36 months of ibrutinib treatment. V gene TRBV6-6 combines with J gene TRBJ2-7; D call uncertain. This clonotype was sampled from a human donor with chronic lymphocytic leukemia. The CDR3 loop is CASSYSIWSEQYF. The CDR3 DNA reads as TGTGCCAGCAGTTACTCGATATGGTCGGAGCAGTACTTC.